Each of the 5 T cell receptor beta chains below was sequenced from the same sample in a study of T cell responses to AZD1222 COVID-19 vaccine. Libraries were prepared by immunoSEQ multiplex PCR; TCRdb keeps only in-frame clonotypes and omits some of them. The table records about 120,000 clones, 87% of them present only once. The sequenced sample was peripheral blood, obtained on day 0 of AZD1222 vaccination. The receptors here all came from an adult in good health.

This chain uses TRBV24-1 with TRBJ2-3; TRBD1 is a possible D gene (5 bases). With 7 bases removed from V and 1 base from J, the gap between germline ends came to 14 bases. From germline, CDR1 is KGHDR and CDR2 SFDVKD. The CDR3 has 15 amino acids. The CDR3 loop is CATSGYTTGTDTQYF. Written as DNA, the CDR3 is TGTGCCACCAGCGGATATACGACAGGCACAGATACGCAGTATTTT.

The CDR3 reads CASSPGSKYEQYF. The CDR3 DNA is TGTGCCAGCAGCCCCGGGTCGAAGTACGAGCAGTACTTC. The chain has TRBV28 and TRBJ2-7; D call uncertain. Trimming removed 6 bases from V and 4 bases from J, with 13 bases in between. Germline-derived CDR1 and CDR2 are MDHEN and SYDVKM. This CDR3 is built from 13 residues.

This clone has just a few counts. J is TRBJ1-3 and V is TRBV27; D is undetermined. From germline, CDR1 is MNHEY and CDR2 SMNVEV (reference sequence). V dropped 3 bases and J dropped 0 bases, with 3 bases sitting between them. CDR3 length: 13 residues. CDR3 loop: CASSFDSGNTIYF. The DNA for the CDR3 is TGTGCCAGCAGTTTTGACTCTGGAAACACCATATATTTT.

This clone was detected only a few times. The chain has TRBV5-4 and TRBJ1-2; 11 bases are shared with TRBD1. The germline CDR1 and CDR2 sequences are SGHNT and YYREEE (reference sequence). V was clipped by 4 bases and J by 2 bases; unmatched bases: 7. The CDR3 is 16 amino acids. The CDR3 region has the DNA TGTGCCAGCAGCATGCAAGGGACAGGGGGAAACTATGGCTACACCTTC. Protein sequence: CASSMQGTGGNYGYTF.

This clone has just one count. Different DNA sequences within this sample yield the same CDR3. The V call is TRBV3-1 (or the pseudogene TRBV3-2), the J call TRBJ1-2; D not resolved. This CDR3 has 12 amino acids. Germline CDR1 reads LGHDT; CDR2 reads YNNKEL (reference sequence). Trimming pared 0 bases from V and 5 bases from J, leaving 4 bases between. The CDR3 sequence is CASSQDAYGYTF. CDR3 bases: TGTGCCAGCAGCCAAGACGCATATGGCTACACCTTC.